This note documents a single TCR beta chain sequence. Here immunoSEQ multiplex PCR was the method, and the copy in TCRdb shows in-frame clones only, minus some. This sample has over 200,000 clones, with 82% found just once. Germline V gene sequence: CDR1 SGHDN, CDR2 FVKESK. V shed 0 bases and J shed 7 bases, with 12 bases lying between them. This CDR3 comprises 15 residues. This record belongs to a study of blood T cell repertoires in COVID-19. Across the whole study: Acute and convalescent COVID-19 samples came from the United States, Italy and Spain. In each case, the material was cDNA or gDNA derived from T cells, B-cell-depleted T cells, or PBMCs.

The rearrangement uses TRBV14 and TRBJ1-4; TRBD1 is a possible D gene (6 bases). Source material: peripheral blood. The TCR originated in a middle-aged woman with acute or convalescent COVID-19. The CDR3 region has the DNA TGTGCCAGCAGCCAAGATGGCAGGGGAAGTGAAAAACTGTTTTTT. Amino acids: CASSQDGRGSEKLFF.